The entry below describes one T cell receptor beta chain. Its antigen is currently not known. No much larger clone exists at a distance of one base, and base qualities are not known. The data stem from a study of T cells in localized non-small cell lung cancer (dated by TCRdb to 2018 to 2020). Regarding the study in general: T cell repertoires of approximately 250 early-stage NSCLC patients were analyzed, with tumors being compared against uninvolved tumor-adjacent lungs. The cohort was made up of approximately 250 treatment-naive NSCLC patients whose localized lung tumors had been resected. NSCLC patients had a mean age of around 70 years, and about 140 were male and 107 female. Beyond this particular receptor, the publication reports: Uninvolved tumor-adjacent lung showed the highest T cell clonality, higher than tumor, which suggests more focused antigenic responses in the adjacent lung. Because multi-region tumor sequencing was not done, intratumor heterogeneity could not be ruled out. Since the design was exploratory, TCR variables were selected using unadjusted p-values with no false-discovery rate correction. A median of around 57 of the top 100 tumor clones were detected in paired uninvolved adjacent lung, and under 30 of these tumor clones were also found among the top 100 clones of the paired uninvolved adjacent lung. Longer overall survival was associated with higher blood T cell density, whereas shorter survival was associated with higher adjacent-lung clonality.

The CDR3 runs 13 amino acids, cysteine and phenylalanine included. Only CDR3 DNA remains: 39 bases, in frame from the first base. CDR1 and CDR2, looked up from the germline V gene, are MGHRA and YSYEKL. Cut back by 4 bases and 7 bases, the V and J ends lie 10 bases apart. At diagnosis, tumor, uninvolved tumor-adjacent lung and peripheral blood were collected and then preserved as a mix of FFPE and fresh-frozen material. For TCR repertoire profiling, the blood samples were analyzed as peripheral blood mononuclear cells. The immunoSEQ Assay was used to sequence TCR beta CDR3 regions from DNA. The paper's data handling went like this. T cell density was computed as TCR beta template counts normalized to usable DNA estimated by amplifying housekeeping genes. Using the preseqR package, richness was estimated by extrapolating to 120,000 templates for tissue samples and 400,000 templates for PBMC samples. Clonality was defined by subtracting Pielou's evenness from one. Differential abundance testing on productive amino-acid clonotypes, with a minimum total count of 5 and an alpha of 0.1, was used to identify tissue-enriched TCRs. The Jaccard Index and the Morisita Overlap Index were used to measure repertoire overlap between compartments. GLIPH grouped TCR beta CDR3s together with public tetramer-defined viral CDR3s, and a viral motif had to include at least three viral sequences and show V-gene enrichment. Sourced from immuneACCESS, this table was stored by TCRdb with only in-frame sequences that have V and J called. A share of the clones is absent; for the studies checked, an unresolved V gene accounts for under half, and the remainder has no known explanation. The V and J calls and the clone size are those of that table, but D and trimming were determined from the DNA. The sample table shows tens of thousands of clones, and around 90% are seen once. The ten largest clonotypes hold roughly 20% of the sample.

The TCR comes from a woman aged 40-75 years with stage I squamous cell lung carcinoma. Sample: peripheral blood, taken before any cancer treatment. The chain links TRBV4-1 with TRBJ2-2; no D gene is confidently identified. CDR3 sequence: CASSPTLVGELFF. The nucleotide sequence reads TGCGCCAGCAGCCCAACCTTGGTCGGGGAGCTGTTTTTT.